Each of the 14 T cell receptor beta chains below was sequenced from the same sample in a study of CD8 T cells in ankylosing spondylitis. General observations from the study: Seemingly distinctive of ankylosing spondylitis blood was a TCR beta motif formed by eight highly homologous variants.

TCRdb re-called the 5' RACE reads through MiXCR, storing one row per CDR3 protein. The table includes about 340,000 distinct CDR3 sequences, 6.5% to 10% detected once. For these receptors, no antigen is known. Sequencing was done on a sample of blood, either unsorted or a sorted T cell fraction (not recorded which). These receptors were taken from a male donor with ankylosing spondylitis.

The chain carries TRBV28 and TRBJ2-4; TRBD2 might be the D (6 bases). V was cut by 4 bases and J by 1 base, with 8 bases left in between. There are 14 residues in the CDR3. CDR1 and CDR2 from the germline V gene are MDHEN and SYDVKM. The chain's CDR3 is CASSSRGAKNIQYF. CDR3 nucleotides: TGTGCCAGCAGTTCCCGGGGGGCCAAAAACATTCAGTACTTC.

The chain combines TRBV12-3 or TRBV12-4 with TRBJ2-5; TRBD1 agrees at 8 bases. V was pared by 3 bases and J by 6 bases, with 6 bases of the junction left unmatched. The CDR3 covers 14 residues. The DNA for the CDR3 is TGTGCCAGCAGTTTTGCAGGGGGCGGAAAGACCCAGTACTTC. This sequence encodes CASSFAGGGKTQYF.

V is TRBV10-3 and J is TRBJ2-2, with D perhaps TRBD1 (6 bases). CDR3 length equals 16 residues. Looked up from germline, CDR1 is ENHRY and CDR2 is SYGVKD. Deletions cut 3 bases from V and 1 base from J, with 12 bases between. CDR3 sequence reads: CAISDRQGRNTGELFF. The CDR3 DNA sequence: TGTGCCATCAGTGATCGGCAGGGGCGGAACACCGGGGAGCTGTTTTTT.

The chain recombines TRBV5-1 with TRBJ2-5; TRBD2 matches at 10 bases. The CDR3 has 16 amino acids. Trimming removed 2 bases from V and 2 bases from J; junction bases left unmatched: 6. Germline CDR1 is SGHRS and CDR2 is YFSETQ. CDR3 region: CASSFMPSGGQETQYF. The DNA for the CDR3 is TGCGCCAGCAGCTTCATGCCTAGCGGGGGACAAGAGACCCAGTACTTC. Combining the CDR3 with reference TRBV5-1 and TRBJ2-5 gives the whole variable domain KAGVTQTPRYLIKTRGQQVTLSCSPISGHRSVSWYQQTPGQGLQFLFEYFSETQRNKGNFPGRFSGRQFSNSRSEMNVSTLELGDSALYLCASSFMPSGGQETQYFGPGTRLLVL.

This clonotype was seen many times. Here the CDR3 DNA reads TGCAGTGCTAGACCCCGGGGGACCCAGTACTTC. Translation gives CSARPRGTQYF. V usage is TRBV20-1 and J usage is TRBJ2-5; possibly TRBD2 for D (5 bases). V was pared by 2 bases and J by 7 bases, with 8 bases between. Germline CDR1 DFQATT, CDR2 SNEGSKA (reference sequence). This CDR3 comprises 11 residues.

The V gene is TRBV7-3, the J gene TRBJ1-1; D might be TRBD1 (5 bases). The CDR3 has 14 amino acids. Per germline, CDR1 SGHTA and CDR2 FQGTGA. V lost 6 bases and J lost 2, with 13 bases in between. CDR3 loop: CASRPTATNTEAFF. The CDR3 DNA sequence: TGTGCCAGCAGGCCGACAGCTACTAACACTGAAGCTTTCTTT.

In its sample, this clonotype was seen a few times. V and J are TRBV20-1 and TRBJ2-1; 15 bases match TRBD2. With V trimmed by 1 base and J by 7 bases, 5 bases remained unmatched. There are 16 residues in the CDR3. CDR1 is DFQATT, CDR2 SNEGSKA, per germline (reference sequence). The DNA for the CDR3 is TGCAGTGCTAGAGGCGGACTAGCGGGAGGGCAAAATGAGCAGTTCTTC. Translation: CSARGGLAGGQNEQFF.

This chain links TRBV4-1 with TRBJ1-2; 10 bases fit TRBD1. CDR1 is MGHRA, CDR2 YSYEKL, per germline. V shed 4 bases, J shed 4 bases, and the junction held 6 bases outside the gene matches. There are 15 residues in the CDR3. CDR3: CASSPSTGGAYGYTF. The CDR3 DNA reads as TGCGCCAGCAGCCCATCGACAGGGGGCGCCTATGGCTACACCTTC.

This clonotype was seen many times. The CDR3 nucleotides read TGCGCCAGCAGCCAAGAGCAGGTTTTTGAGCAGTTCTTC. Translating gives CASSQEQVFEQFF. The V call is TRBV4-1, the J call TRBJ2-1; no clear D. Between the trimmed V and J ends, which lost 0 bases and 9 bases, there was a span of 9 bases. Germline CDR1 MGHRA, CDR2 YSYEKL. The CDR3 has 13 amino acids.

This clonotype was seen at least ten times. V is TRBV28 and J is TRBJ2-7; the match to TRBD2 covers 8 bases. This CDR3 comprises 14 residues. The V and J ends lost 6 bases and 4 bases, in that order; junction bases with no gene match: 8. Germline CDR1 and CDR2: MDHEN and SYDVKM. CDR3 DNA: TGTGCCAGCAGAGAACTAGCGGAGGGGTACGAGCAGTACTTC. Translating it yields CASRELAEGYEQYF. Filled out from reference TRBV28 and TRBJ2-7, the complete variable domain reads DVKVTQSSRYLVKRTGEKVFLECVQDMDHENMFWYRQDPGLGLRLIYFSYDVKMKEKGDIPEGYSVSREKKERFSLILESASTNQTSMYLCASRELAEGYEQYFGPGTRLTVT.

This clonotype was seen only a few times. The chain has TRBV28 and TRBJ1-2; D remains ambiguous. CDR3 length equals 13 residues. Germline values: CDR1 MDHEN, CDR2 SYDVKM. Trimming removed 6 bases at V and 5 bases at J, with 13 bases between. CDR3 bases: TGTGCCAGCAGCTTTGGATCTGGGTATGGCTACACCTTC. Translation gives CASSFGSGYGYTF.

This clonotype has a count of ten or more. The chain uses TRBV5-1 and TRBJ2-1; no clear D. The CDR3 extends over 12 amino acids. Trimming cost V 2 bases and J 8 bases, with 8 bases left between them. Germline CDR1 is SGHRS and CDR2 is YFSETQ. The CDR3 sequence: CASSFPHDEQFF. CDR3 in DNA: TGCGCCAGCAGCTTTCCACACGATGAGCAGTTCTTC.

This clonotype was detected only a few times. CDR3 loop: CASSEGGADTEAFF. The CDR3, as DNA: TGTGCCAGCAGTGAGGGGGGGGCTGACACTGAAGCTTTCTTT. V and J are TRBV12-3 or TRBV12-4 and TRBJ1-1; a possible D gene is TRBD1 (6 bases). CDR3 size: 14 residues. V was clipped by 5 bases and J by 3 bases, with 13 bases between them.

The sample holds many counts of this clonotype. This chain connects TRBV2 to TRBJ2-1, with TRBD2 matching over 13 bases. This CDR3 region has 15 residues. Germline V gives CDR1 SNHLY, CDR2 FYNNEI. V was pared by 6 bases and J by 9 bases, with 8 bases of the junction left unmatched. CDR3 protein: CASRTSGRGVGEQFF. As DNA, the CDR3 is TGTGCCAGCAGAACTAGCGGGAGGGGAGTCGGTGAGCAGTTCTTC.